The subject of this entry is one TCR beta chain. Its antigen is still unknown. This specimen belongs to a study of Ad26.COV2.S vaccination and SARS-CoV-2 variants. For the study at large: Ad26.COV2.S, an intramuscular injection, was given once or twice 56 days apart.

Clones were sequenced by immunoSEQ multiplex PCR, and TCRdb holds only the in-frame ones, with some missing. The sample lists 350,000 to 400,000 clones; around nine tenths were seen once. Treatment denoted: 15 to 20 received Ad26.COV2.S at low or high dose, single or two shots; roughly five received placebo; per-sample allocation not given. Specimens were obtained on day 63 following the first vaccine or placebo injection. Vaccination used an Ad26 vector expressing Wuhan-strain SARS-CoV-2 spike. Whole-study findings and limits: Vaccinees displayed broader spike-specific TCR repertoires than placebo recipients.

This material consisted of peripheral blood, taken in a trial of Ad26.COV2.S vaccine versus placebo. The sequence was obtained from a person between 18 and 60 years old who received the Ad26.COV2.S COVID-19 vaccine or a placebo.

Here the CDR3 reads CASSYSSQETQYF. The CDR3 DNA reads as TGTGCCAGCAGTTACTCGAGTCAGGAGACCCAGTACTTC. V and J are TRBV6-6 and TRBJ2-5; D not certain. Trimming removed 0 bases at V and 5 bases at J, with 7 bases between. The CDR3 is 13 residues long. Looked up from germline, CDR1 is MNHNY and CDR2 is SVGAGI (reference sequence).